These 15 T cell receptor beta chains originate from one sample sequenced in a study of blood T cell repertoires in COVID-19. Profiling relied on immunoSEQ multiplex PCR, and the TCRdb table lists in-frame clones only, not all of them. The data hold under 200,000 clones, with 89% observed a single time. Sample: PBMCs or T cells enriched from blood (not recorded which). All receptors derive from a woman between 18 and 29 years old who had recovered from COVID-19.

This chain connects TRBV29-1 to TRBJ2-1; 12 bases are shared with TRBD2. This CDR3 contains 15 residues. Germline CDR1 reads SQVTM; CDR2 reads ANQGSEA. Trimming at V came to 1 base and at J to 7 bases, leaving 5 bases not matched to a gene. The CDR3 DNA follows: TGCAGCGTTGAAGCCGGGGGGACTAGCGGGAATGAGCAGTTCTTC. Encoded protein: CSVEAGGTSGNEQFF.

The rearrangement links TRBV3-1 (or the pseudogene TRBV3-2) to TRBJ2-3; D possibly corresponds to TRBD1 (6 bases). The V end lost 1 base, the J end lost 3 bases, and 14 bases lay between the germline ends. Germline CDR1 reads LGHDT; CDR2 reads YNNKEL (reference sequence). This CDR3 contains 16 residues. CDR3 nucleotides: TGTGCCAGCAGCCAAGGGGGGACGAGGGGGACAGATACGCAGTATTTT. It is translated as CASSQGGTRGTDTQYF.

The chain has TRBV7-8 and TRBJ1-1, with a possible D match to TRBD1 (5 bases). V was shortened by 1 base and J by 9 bases, with 9 bases between the two germline ends. Germline loops: CDR1 SGHVS, CDR2 FQNEAQ. The CDR3 totals 12 residues. CDR3 region: CASSLETEKAFF. The CDR3 DNA is TGTGCCAGCAGCTTAGAGACAGAAAAAGCTTTCTTT.

The chain combines TRBV7-2 with TRBJ1-2, with D perhaps matching TRBD1 (6 bases). This CDR3 contains 17 residues. V lost 0 bases and J 4 bases, leaving 18 bases between the germline ends. The V gene's germline CDR1 is SGHTA and CDR2 FQGNSA. CDR3 in amino acids: CASSLAGYGGRGYGYTF. CDR3 coding DNA: TGTGCCAGCAGCTTAGCTGGTTACGGGGGGCGAGGCTATGGCTACACCTTC.

This clone has a handful of counts. This sequence joins TRBV6-5 and TRBJ2-2; 8 bases fit TRBD1. The germline V gene has CDR1 MNHEY and CDR2 SVGAGI. The length of the CDR3 is 15 residues. With 6 bases clipped from V and 4 bases from J, the junction kept 7 bases outside the gene matches. CDR3 amino acids: CASRMDRAVTGELFF. The CDR3 DNA follows: TGTGCCAGCAGAATGGACAGGGCGGTCACCGGGGAGCTGTTTTTT.

V usage is TRBV5-5 and J usage is TRBJ2-7; no clear D. The CDR3 runs to 13 residues. V was cut by 4 bases and J by 1 base, with 9 bases left in between. Germline-derived CDR1 and CDR2 are SGHKS and YYEKEE (reference sequence). The CDR3 sequence: CASSTDWSYEQYF. CDR3 DNA: TGTGCCAGCAGCACCGACTGGTCCTACGAGCAGTACTTC.

The rearrangement uses TRBV27 and TRBJ2-1; TRBD2 matches 8 bases. Per the germline V gene, CDR1 is MNHEY and CDR2 is SMNVEV (reference sequence). Losses at the gene ends were 0 bases for V and 5 bases for J; bases not matched to a gene: 12. The CDR3 contains 18 residues. DNA of the CDR3: TGTGCCAGCAGTTTATCGATAAGAAGTAGCGGGACCAACAATGAGCAGTTCTTC. It yields the protein CASSLSIRSSGTNNEQFF.

The chain joins TRBV7-6 to TRBJ1-5; 10 nucleotides line up with TRBD1. Germline lookup yields CDR1 SGHVS and CDR2 FNYEAQ. The J segment lost 5 bases and the V segment lost 5 bases, leaving 6 bases of the junction unmatched. The length of the CDR3 is 15 residues. The CDR3 nucleotides read TGTGCCAGCAGCAACGACAGGGGGCGTGATCAGCCCCAGCATTTT. The encoded protein is CASSNDRGRDQPQHF.

The V gene is TRBV28, the J gene TRBJ2-5, with 10 bases fitting TRBD2. With 5 bases clipped from V and 3 bases from J, the junction kept 3 bases outside the gene matches. This CDR3 has 14 amino acids. The germline CDR1 and CDR2 sequences are MDHEN and SYDVKM. As DNA, the CDR3 is TGTGCCAGCAGTGACCTAGCGGGAGAAGAGACCCAGTACTTC. This gives the protein CASSDLAGEETQYF.

V is TRBV2 and J is TRBJ2-7, with 11 bases aligning to TRBD1. The germline gives CDR1 SNHLY, CDR2 FYNNEI. CDR3 length equals 14 residues. With V trimmed by 6 bases and J by 1 base, 2 bases remained unmatched. CDR3 nucleotides: TGTGCCAGCAGAGGGACAGGGGGGTCCTACGAGCAGTACTTC. Its translation: CASRGTGGSYEQYF.

J is TRBJ2-2 and V is TRBV12-3 or TRBV12-4, with no clear D. Trimming left V 8 bases short and J 8 bases short, with 9 bases between. The CDR3 runs 11 residues. CDR3 protein: CASPIEGELFF. Written as DNA, the CDR3 is TGTGCCAGCCCCATTGAGGGGGAGCTGTTTTTT.

This chain uses TRBV27 with TRBJ2-1; TRBD2 agrees at 12 bases. With V trimmed by 3 bases and J by 1 base, 4 bases remained unmatched. CDR1 and CDR2 from the germline V gene are MNHEY and SMNVEV (reference sequence). This CDR3 has 17 amino acids. The CDR3 here is CASSLQTSGGSYNEQFF. DNA of the CDR3: TGTGCCAGCAGTTTGCAGACTAGCGGGGGATCCTACAATGAGCAGTTCTTC.

This chain uses TRBV5-1 with TRBJ2-1; TRBD2 aligns across 12 bases. From germline, CDR1 is SGHRS and CDR2 YFSETQ. Trimming at V came to 0 bases and at J to 5 bases, leaving 9 bases not matched to a gene. The CDR3 runs to 18 residues. CDR3 sequence (DNA): TGCGCCAGCAGCTTGGCCTCTCGCCCTAGCGGGAGGGACAATGAGCAGTTCTTC. The encoded protein is CASSLASRPSGRDNEQFF.

The chain has TRBV30 and TRBJ2-7, with D tentatively TRBD1 (5 bases). There are 13 residues in the CDR3. Germline assignment: CDR1 GTSNPN and CDR2 SVGIG (reference sequence). With 1 base removed from V and 1 base from J, the gap between germline ends came to 8 bases. CDR3 residues: CAWSAGRSYEQYF. CDR3 nucleotide sequence: TGTGCCTGGAGTGCAGGGCGGTCCTACGAGCAGTACTTC.

J is TRBJ1-5 and V is TRBV28; no reliable D call. CDR1 is MDHEN and CDR2 is SYDVKM in the germline V gene. CDR3 length equals 16 residues. V lost 7 bases and J lost 5, with 21 bases in between. As DNA, the CDR3 is TGTGCCAGCACCCTAAAAATGGAACAGAACCATCAGCCCCAGCATTTT. Its translation is CASTLKMEQNHQPQHF.